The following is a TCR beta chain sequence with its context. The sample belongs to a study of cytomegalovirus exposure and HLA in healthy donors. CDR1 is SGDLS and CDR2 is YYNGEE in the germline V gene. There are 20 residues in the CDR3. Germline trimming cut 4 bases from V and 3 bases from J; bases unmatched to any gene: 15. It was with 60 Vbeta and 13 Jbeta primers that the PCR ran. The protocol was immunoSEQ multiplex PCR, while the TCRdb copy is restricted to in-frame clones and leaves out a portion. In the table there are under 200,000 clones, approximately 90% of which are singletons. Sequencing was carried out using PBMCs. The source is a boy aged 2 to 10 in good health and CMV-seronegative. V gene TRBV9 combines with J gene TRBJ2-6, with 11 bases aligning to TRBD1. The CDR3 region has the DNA TGTGCCAGCAGCTCGAGTAGGACGGGGACAGGGGGTGGTGGGGCCAACGTCCTGACTTTC. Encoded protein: CASSSSRTGTGGGGANVLTF.